These 20 T cell receptor beta chains were all obtained from the same sample, sequenced in a study of cytomegalovirus exposure and HLA in healthy donors. 60 Vbeta and 13 Jbeta primers were used in PCR. Assay: immunoSEQ multiplex PCR; the TCRdb copy retains only in-frame clones and omits some. The sample holds 75,000 or so clones; around four fifths are singletons and the top ten take 22%. Sequenced sample: PBMCs. The receptors derive from a woman in her twenties or thirties in good health and CMV-seropositive.

V is TRBV4-1 and J is TRBJ1-5; unclear D gene. This CDR3 is built from 15 residues. V was shortened by 3 bases and J by 0 bases, with 9 bases between the two germline ends. Germline CDR1 is MGHRA and CDR2 is YSYEKL. CDR3: CASSHGRDSNQPQHF. As DNA, the CDR3 is TGCGCCAGCAGCCACGGACGGGATAGCAATCAGCCCCAGCATTTT.

The rearrangement uses TRBV7-8 and TRBJ1-5, with D possibly matching TRBD1 (5 bases). The CDR3 length is 17 residues. V was clipped by 5 bases and J by 1 base, with 18 bases between them. Per the germline V gene, CDR1 is SGHVS and CDR2 is FQNEAQ. The CDR3, as DNA: TGTGCCAGCAGCCCGGAATTGCGACAGCGCAGCAATCAGCCCCAGCATTTT. Residues: CASSPELRQRSNQPQHF.

The sample holds a few counts of this clone. The V call is TRBV4-1, the J call TRBJ2-1; 8 bases match TRBD2. Trimming cost V 3 bases and J 5 bases; bases outside gene matches: 6. The CDR3 has 15 residues. CDR1 is MGHRA, CDR2 YSYEKL, per germline. CDR3 in DNA: TGCGCCAGCAGCCAGAGCAGCGGGGGAAACAATGAGCAGTTCTTC. Protein product: CASSQSSGGNNEQFF.

The rearrangement uses TRBV19 and TRBJ1-5; 8 bases are a match to TRBD1. Germline CDR1 is LNHDA and CDR2 is SQIVND (reference sequence). The CDR3 totals 14 residues. V lost 1 base to trimming and J lost 7 bases; unmatched junction nucleotides: 3. CDR3 region: CASSIGTGRQPQHF. The CDR3 DNA sequence: TGTGCCAGTAGTATAGGGACAGGGAGACAGCCCCAGCATTTT.

The chain recombines TRBV30 with TRBJ2-7; 9 bases are a match to TRBD1. Germline V lookup: CDR1 GTSNPN, CDR2 SVGIG (reference sequence). V shed 2 bases, J shed 9 bases, and the junction held 8 bases outside the gene matches. There are 13 residues in the CDR3. CDR3 sequence reads: CAWSKGQGLGQYF. DNA for the CDR3: TGTGCCTGGAGTAAGGGACAGGGATTGGGGCAGTACTTC.

This clone was seen once. CDR3 residues: CAWSQYSNQPQHF. Here the CDR3 DNA reads TGTGCCTGGAGCCAGTATAGCAATCAGCCCCAGCATTTT. The rearrangement joins TRBV30 to TRBJ1-5; D uncertain. CDR1 GTSNPN and CDR2 SVGIG come from the germline V gene (reference sequence). V was shortened by 3 bases and J by 0 bases, with 6 bases between the two germline ends. This CDR3 has 13 residues.

This clone was counted a single time. Other DNA sequences in this specimen translate into the identical CDR3. V gene TRBV15 combines with J gene TRBJ1-5; 8 positions match TRBD1. V lost 3 bases to trimming and J lost 4 bases; unmatched junction nucleotides: 2. CDR1 and CDR2 from the germline V gene are LNHNV and YYDKDF (reference sequence). The CDR3 is 14 amino acids. The CDR3 sequence is CATSRTGVNQPQHF. CDR3 sequence (DNA): TGTGCCACCAGCAGGACAGGGGTTAATCAGCCCCAGCATTTT.

The chain is built from TRBV6-5 and TRBJ2-5; 9 bases align to TRBD2. Germline V gene lookup returns CDR1 MNHEY and CDR2 SVGAGI. The CDR3 runs 16 residues. The V gene end was trimmed by 2 bases and the J gene end by 5 bases; junction bases not matched to a gene: 9. The chain's CDR3 is CASSYRASGALETQYF. CDR3 bases: TGTGCCAGCAGTTACAGAGCTAGCGGGGCCCTGGAGACCCAGTACTTC.

The rearrangement uses TRBV4-1 and TRBJ2-5, with 7 bases identical to TRBD1. Germline CDR1 MGHRA, CDR2 YSYEKL. V lost 1 base to trimming and J lost 5 bases; unmatched junction nucleotides: 10. This CDR3 is built from 16 residues. CDR3 sequence: CASSQGAGTVEETQYF. The CDR3 DNA sequence: TGCGCCAGCAGCCAAGGTGCCGGGACAGTTGAGGAGACCCAGTACTTC.

The rearrangement uses TRBV30 and TRBJ1-5; TRBD1 is a possible D gene (6 bases). Germline values: CDR1 GTSNPN, CDR2 SVGIG (reference sequence). Trimming took off 0 bases at V and 0 bases at J, with 9 bases between the two ends. The CDR3 extends over 15 amino acids. The CDR3 region has the DNA TGTGCCTGGAGTGTAGGGACACTTAGCAATCAGCCCCAGCATTTT. It is translated as CAWSVGTLSNQPQHF. Supplemented by reference TRBV30 and TRBJ1-5, the full variable domain reads SQTIHQWPATLVQPVGSPLSLECTVEGTSNPNLYWYRQAAGRGLQLLFYSVGIGQISSEVPQNLSASRPQDRQFILSSKKLLLSDSGFYLCAWSVGTLSNQPQHFGDGTRLSIL.

The chain uses TRBV9 and TRBJ2-7; TRBD2 matches 9 bases. There are 13 residues in the CDR3. Germline V gene data show CDR1 as SGDLS and CDR2 as YYNGEE. V dropped 3 bases and J dropped 6; count of bases not matched to a gene: 4. CDR3 sequence (DNA): TGTGCCAGCAGCGGGACTAGCGTTTCCGAGCAGTACTTC. Its translation: CASSGTSVSEQYF.

The J gene is TRBJ1-1, the V gene TRBV6-5; tentatively, D is TRBD1 (5 bases). This CDR3 is built from 12 residues. V lost 6 bases, J lost 8 bases, and 13 bases lay in between. In germline, CDR1 is MNHEY, CDR2 SVGAGI. CDR3 nucleotides: TGTGCCAGCAGCTCTACAGGATTAGAAGCTTTCTTT. Protein: CASSSTGLEAFF.

The gene calls are TRBV4-1 and TRBJ1-3; no clear D gene. This CDR3 has 17 amino acids. The germline V gene has CDR1 MGHRA and CDR2 YSYEKL. Trimming stripped 0 bases from V and 0 bases from J, with 12 bases between. The CDR3 DNA reads TGCGCCAGCAGCCAAGATTACGGGGTGCTCTCTGGAAACACCATATATTTT. This translates into CASSQDYGVLSGNTIYF.

V is TRBV5-1 and J is TRBJ1-1, with 11 nucleotides matching TRBD1. The CDR3 totals 15 residues. Per germline, CDR1 SGHRS and CDR2 YFSETQ. With V trimmed by 4 bases and J by 4 bases, 6 bases remained unmatched. DNA for the CDR3: TGCGCCAGCAGCCGTGGGACAGGGGGGAGCACTGAAGCTTTCTTT. Encoded protein: CASSRGTGGSTEAFF.

The J gene is TRBJ1-1, the V gene TRBV18; the D gene is possibly TRBD1 (5 bases). Germline CDR1 reads KGHSH; CDR2 reads LQKENI. V was shortened by 0 bases and J by 0 bases, with 8 bases between the two germline ends. This CDR3 region has 15 residues. The CDR3 region has the DNA TGTGCCAGCTCACCACCGGGACTATTGAACACTGAAGCTTTCTTT. It yields the protein CASSPPGLLNTEAFF.

The rearrangement links TRBV7-8 to TRBJ1-5, with D possibly being TRBD1 (5 bases). CDR1 and CDR2 (germline): SGHVS, FQNEAQ. V dropped 1 base and J dropped 6 bases, with 10 bases sitting between them. This CDR3 has 14 residues. CDR3 protein: CASSLGQGGQPQHF. The DNA for the CDR3 is TGTGCCAGCAGCTTAGGCCAGGGCGGTCAGCCCCAGCATTTT.

The chain links TRBV7-2 to TRBJ2-5; D call uncertain. Trimming took 5 bases from V and 5 from J, leaving 18 bases between them. CDR3 length equals 15 residues. From germline, CDR1 is SGHTA and CDR2 FQGNSA. CDR3 coding DNA: TGTGCCAGCAGCCTAAGACAAGGTAGTCGGGAGACCCAGTACTTC. It codes for CASSLRQGSRETQYF.

The V call is TRBV5-4, the J call TRBJ1-1; no clear D gene. The germline gives CDR1 SGHNT, CDR2 YYREEE (reference sequence). The CDR3 has 13 residues. Trimming took off 1 base at V and 1 base at J, with 5 bases between the two ends. CDR3: CASSLPQNTEAFF. The CDR3 DNA follows: TGTGCCAGCAGCTTGCCCCAGAACACTGAAGCTTTCTTT.

V is TRBV30 and J is TRBJ2-6, with 12 nucleotides matching TRBD1. This CDR3 is 17 amino acids long. V lost 3 bases and J lost 0; bases outside the gene matches: 3. Germline V lookup: CDR1 GTSNPN, CDR2 SVGIG (reference sequence). The CDR3 sequence: CAWRGTGGSSGANVLTF. The CDR3 region has the DNA TGTGCCTGGAGGGGGACAGGGGGCTCCTCTGGGGCCAACGTCCTGACTTTC.

This clone was counted only a few times. The V gene is TRBV4-1, the J gene TRBJ2-7; the match to TRBD1 covers 9 bases. The germline gives CDR1 MGHRA, CDR2 YSYEKL. This CDR3 is 15 amino acids long. With 0 bases clipped from V and 3 bases from J, the junction kept 3 bases outside the gene matches. Here the CDR3 reads CASSQDGGQGYEQYF. DNA for the CDR3: TGCGCCAGCAGCCAAGATGGGGGACAGGGCTACGAGCAGTACTTC.